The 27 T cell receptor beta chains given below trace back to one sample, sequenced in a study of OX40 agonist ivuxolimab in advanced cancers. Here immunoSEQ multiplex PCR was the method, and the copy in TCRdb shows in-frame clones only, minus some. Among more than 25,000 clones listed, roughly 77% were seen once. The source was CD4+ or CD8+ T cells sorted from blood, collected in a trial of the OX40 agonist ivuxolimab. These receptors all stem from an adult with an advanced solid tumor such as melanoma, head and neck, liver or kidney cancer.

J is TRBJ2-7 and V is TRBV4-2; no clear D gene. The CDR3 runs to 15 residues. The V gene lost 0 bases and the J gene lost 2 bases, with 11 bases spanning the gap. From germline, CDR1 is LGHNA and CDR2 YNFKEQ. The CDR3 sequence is CASSQDLENTYEQYF. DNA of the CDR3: TGTGCCAGCAGCCAAGATCTCGAGAATACCTACGAGCAGTACTTC.

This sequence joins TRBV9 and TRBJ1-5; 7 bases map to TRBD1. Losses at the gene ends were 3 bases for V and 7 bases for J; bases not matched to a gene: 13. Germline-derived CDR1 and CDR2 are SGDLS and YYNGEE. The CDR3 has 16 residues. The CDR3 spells CASSEGPTGRGQPQHF. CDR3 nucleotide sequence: TGTGCCAGCAGCGAGGGACCGACAGGGCGAGGACAGCCCCAGCATTTT.

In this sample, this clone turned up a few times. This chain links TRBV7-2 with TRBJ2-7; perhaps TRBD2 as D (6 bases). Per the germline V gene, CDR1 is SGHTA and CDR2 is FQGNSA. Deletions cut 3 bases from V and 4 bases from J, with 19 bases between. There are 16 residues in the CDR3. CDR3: CASSFNGEENQYEQYF. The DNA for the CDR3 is TGTGCCAGCAGCTTTAATGGGGAGGAGAACCAATACGAGCAGTACTTC.

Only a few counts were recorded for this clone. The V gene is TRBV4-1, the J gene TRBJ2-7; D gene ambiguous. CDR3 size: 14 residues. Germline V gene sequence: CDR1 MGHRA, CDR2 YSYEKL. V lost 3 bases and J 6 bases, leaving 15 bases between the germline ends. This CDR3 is CASSQVALAPEQYF. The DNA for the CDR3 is TGCGCCAGCAGCCAGGTAGCATTAGCTCCCGAGCAGTACTTC.

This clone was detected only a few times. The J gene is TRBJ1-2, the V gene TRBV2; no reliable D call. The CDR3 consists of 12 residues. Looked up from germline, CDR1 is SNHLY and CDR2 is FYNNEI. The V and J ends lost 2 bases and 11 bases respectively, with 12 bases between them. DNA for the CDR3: TGTGCCAGCAGTGAAATGTTGCAGGAATACACCTTC. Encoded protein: CASSEMLQEYTF.

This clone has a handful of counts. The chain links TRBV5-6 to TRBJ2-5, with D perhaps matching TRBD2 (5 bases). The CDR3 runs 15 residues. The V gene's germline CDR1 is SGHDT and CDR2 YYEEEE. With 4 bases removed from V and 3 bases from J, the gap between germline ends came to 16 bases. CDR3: CASSHLGAGEETQYF. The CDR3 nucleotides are TGTGCCAGCAGCCATCTAGGTGCCGGGGAAGAGACCCAGTACTTC.

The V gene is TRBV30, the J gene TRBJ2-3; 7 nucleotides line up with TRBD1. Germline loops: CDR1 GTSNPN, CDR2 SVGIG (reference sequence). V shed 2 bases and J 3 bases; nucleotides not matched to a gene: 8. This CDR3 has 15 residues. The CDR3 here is CAWSPGTDITDTQYF. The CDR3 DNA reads TGTGCCTGGAGTCCTGGGACAGACATTACAGATACGCAGTATTTT.

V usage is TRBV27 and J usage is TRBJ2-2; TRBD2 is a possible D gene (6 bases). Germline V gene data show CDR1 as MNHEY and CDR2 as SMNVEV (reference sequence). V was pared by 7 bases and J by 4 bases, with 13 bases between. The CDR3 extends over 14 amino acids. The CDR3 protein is CASKPLGGTGELFF. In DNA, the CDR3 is TGTGCCAGCAAACCCTTGGGGGGCACCGGGGAGCTGTTTTTT.

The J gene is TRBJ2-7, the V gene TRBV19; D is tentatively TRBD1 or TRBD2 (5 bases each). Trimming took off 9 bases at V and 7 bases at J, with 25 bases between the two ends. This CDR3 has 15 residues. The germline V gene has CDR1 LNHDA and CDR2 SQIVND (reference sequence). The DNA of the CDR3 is TGTGCCAGCAAGTCGGGGACCGGGCAATTTGGGGAGCAGTACTTC. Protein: CASKSGTGQFGEQYF.

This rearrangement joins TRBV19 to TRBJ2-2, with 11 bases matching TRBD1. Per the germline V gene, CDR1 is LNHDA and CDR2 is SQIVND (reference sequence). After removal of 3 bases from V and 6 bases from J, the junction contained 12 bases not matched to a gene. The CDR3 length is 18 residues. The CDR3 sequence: CASSILKTGQGASGELFF. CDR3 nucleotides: TGTGCCAGTAGTATCCTGAAAACAGGACAGGGGGCGTCCGGGGAGCTGTTTTTT. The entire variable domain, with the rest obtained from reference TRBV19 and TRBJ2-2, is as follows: DGGITQSPKYLFRKEGQNVTLSCEQNLNHDAMYWYRQDPGQGLRLIYYSQIVNDFQKGDIAEGYSVSREKKESFPLTVTSAQKNPTAFYLCASSILKTGQGASGELFFGEGSRLTVL.

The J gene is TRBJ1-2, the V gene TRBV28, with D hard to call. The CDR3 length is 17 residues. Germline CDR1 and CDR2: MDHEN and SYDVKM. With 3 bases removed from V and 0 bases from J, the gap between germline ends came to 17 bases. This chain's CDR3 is CASSFLDSGPPNYGYTF. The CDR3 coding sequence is TGTGCCAGCAGTTTCCTCGACTCCGGGCCACCTAACTATGGCTACACCTTC.

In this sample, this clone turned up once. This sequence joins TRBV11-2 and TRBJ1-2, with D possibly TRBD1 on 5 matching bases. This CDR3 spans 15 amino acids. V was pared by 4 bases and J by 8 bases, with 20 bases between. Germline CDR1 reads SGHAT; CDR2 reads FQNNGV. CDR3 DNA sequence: TGTGCCAGCAGCTCCCACCGGGACCTTGCTATGGGCTACACCTTC. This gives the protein CASSSHRDLAMGYTF.

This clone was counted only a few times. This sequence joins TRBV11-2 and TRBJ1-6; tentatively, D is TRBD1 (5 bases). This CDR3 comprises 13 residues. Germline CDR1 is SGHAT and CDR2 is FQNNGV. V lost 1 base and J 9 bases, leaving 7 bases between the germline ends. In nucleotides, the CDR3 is TGTGCCAGCAGCTTAGGGGGGGTTTCACCCCTCCACTTT. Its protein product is CASSLGGVSPLHF.

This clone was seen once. CDR3 nucleotide sequence: TGTGCCAGCAGCTTAGGGTATGATTACGAGCAGTACTTC. Translated: CASSLGYDYEQYF. This chain links TRBV7-6 with TRBJ2-7; no clear D gene. Trimming left V 1 base short and J 4 bases short, with 8 bases between. Germline V gene data show CDR1 as SGHVS and CDR2 as FNYEAQ. The CDR3 sequence is 13 residues long.

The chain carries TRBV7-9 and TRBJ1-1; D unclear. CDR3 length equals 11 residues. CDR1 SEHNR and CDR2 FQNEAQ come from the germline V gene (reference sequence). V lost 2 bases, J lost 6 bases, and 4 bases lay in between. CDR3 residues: CASSLMPEAFF. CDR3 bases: TGTGCCAGCAGCTTAATGCCTGAAGCTTTCTTT.

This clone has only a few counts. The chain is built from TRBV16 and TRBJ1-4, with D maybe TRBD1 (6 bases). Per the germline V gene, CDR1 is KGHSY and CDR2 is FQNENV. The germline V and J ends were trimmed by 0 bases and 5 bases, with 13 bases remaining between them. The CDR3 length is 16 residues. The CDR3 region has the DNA TGTGCCAGCAGCCAATCGTCGGGGGGGCTGAATGAAAAACTGTTTTTT. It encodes CASSQSSGGLNEKLFF.

The CDR3 DNA reads as TGTGCCTGGAGGGCGGATATCTCCTACGAGCAGTACTTC. It is translated as CAWRADISYEQYF. V is TRBV30 and J is TRBJ2-7, with D uncertain. V dropped 3 bases and J dropped 0 bases, with 9 bases sitting between them. The length of the CDR3 is 13 residues. Germline CDR1 and CDR2: GTSNPN and SVGIG (reference sequence).

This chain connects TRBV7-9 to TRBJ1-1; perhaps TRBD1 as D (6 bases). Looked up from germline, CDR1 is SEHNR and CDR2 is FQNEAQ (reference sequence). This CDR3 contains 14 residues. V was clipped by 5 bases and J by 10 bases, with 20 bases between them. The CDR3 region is CASSPFPSQGGAFF. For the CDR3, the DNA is TGTGCCAGCAGCCCTTTCCCCTCACAGGGAGGAGCTTTCTTT. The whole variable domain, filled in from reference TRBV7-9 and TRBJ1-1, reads DTGVSQNPRHKITKRGQNVTFRCDPISEHNRLYWYRQTLGQGPEFLTYFQNEAQLEKSRLLSDRFSAERPKGSFSTLEIQRTEQGDSAMYLCASSPFPSQGGAFFGQGTRLTVV.

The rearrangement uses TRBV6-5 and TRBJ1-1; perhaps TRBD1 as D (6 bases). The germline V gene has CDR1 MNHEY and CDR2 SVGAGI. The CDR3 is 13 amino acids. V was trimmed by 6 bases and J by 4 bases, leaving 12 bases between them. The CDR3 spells CASSHRDGTEAFF. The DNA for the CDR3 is TGTGCCAGCAGCCACAGGGATGGCACTGAAGCTTTCTTT.

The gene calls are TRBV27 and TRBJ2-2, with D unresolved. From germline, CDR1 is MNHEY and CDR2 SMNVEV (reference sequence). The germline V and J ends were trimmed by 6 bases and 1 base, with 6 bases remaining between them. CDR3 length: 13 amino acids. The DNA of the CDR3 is TGTGCCAGCAGCAGGATGAACACCGGGGAGCTGTTTTTT. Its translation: CASSRMNTGELFF.

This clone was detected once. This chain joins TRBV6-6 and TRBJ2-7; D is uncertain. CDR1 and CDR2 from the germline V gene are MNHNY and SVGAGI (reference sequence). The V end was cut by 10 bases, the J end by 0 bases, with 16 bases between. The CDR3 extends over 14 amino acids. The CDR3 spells CATLSNGYSYEQYF. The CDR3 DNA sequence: TGTGCCACTTTATCCAACGGATACTCCTACGAGCAGTACTTC.

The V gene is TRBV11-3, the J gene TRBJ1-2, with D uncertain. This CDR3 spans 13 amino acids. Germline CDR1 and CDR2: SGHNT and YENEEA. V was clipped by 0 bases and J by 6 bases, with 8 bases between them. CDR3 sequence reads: CASSLEGGDGYTF. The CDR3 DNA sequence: TGTGCCAGCAGCTTAGAGGGTGGCGATGGCTACACCTTC.

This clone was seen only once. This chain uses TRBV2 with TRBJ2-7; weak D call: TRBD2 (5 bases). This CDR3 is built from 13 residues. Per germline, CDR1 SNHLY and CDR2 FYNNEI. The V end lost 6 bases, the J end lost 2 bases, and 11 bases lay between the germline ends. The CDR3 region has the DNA TGTGCCAGCAGAGAGGGAATCCCCTACGAGCAGTACTTC. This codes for CASREGIPYEQYF.

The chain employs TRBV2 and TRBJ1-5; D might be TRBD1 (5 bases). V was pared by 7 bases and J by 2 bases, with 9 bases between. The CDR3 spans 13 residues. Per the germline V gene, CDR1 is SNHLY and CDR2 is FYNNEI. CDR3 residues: CASTRAGNQPQHF. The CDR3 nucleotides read TGTGCCAGCACCAGGGCCGGCAATCAGCCCCAGCATTTT.

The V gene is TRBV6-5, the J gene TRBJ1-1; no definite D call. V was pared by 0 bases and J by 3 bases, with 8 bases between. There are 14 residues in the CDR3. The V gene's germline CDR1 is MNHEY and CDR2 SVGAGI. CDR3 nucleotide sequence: TGTGCCAGCAGTTACTCCAATTATGACACTGAAGCTTTCTTT. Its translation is CASSYSNYDTEAFF.

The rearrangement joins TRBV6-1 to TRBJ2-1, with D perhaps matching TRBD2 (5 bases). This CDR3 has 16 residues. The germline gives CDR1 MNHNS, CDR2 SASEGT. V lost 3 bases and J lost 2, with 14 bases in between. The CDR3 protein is CASSDLAGPPYNEQFF. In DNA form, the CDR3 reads TGTGCCAGCAGTGACCTGGCGGGCCCTCCCTACAATGAGCAGTTCTTC.

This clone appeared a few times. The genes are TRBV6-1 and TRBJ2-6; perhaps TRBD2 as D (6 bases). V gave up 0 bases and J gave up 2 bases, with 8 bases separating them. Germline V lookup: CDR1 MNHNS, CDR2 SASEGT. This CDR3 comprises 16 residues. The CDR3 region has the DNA TGTGCCAGCAGTGAAGCGGAGGGGACTGGGGCCAACGTCCTGACTTTC. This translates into CASSEAEGTGANVLTF.